This is a list of T cell receptor beta chains from one sample in a study of blood T cells in healthy people across ages. Each CDR3 protein is one row after TCRdb ran MiXCR on the 5' RACE reads. The data contain 800,000 to 1,000,000 distinct CDR3 sequences, roughly 52% of them singletons. Sequenced material: blood. The receptor source for this set is a man younger than 40 in good health. Each CDR3 is given with its conserved first and last residue. D genes are given only for firm matches. Only part of the rows carry a size: once, few, many, or a class if the clone is expanded.

D	V	size	J	CDR3
.	TRBV20-1	.	TRBJ2-1	CSAALGSDYNEQFF
.	TRBV7-9	.	TRBJ2-7	CASSVGQSYYEQYF
.	TRBV12-3/TRBV12-4	.	TRBJ2-7	CASSFRTDEQYF
TRBD2	TRBV12-3/TRBV12-4	.	TRBJ2-2	CASSLRRGGPGELFF
.	TRBV7-9	.	TRBJ2-3	CASSLDSGRPAGDTQYF
.	TRBV12-3/TRBV12-4	.	TRBJ2-4	CASSRSPDIQYF
.	TRBV6-2/TRBV6-3	few	TRBJ2-7	CASSRTAYYEQYF
.	TRBV7-9	.	TRBJ1-2	CASSQMTNYGYTF
.	TRBV4-1	.	TRBJ2-7	CASSQTDRVRAGYEQYF
.	TRBV7-9	few	TRBJ2-7	CASSWQGRQYDEQYF
.	TRBV29-1	.	TRBJ2-1	CSVEDGQSGNEQFF
TRBD1	TRBV6-6	.	TRBJ1-4	CASSYTGQVGNEKLFF
.	TRBV4-1	few	TRBJ2-2	CASSQGQPVGELFF
.	TRBV4-2	.	TRBJ2-3	CASSQDIAGGTDTQYF
.	TRBV29-1	.	TRBJ1-2	CSVPGYTF
.	TRBV2	.	TRBJ1-1	CASSETGEAAFF
.	TRBV30	.	TRBJ1-1	CAWEREVITEAFF
.	TRBV3-1	.	TRBJ2-1	CASSQGGPDEQFF
.	TRBV7-9	.	TRBJ2-5	CASSFLEGGETQYF
TRBD1	TRBV12-3/TRBV12-4	few	TRBJ2-1	CASSLERSDRVYNEQFF
TRBD1	TRBV6-5	.	.	CASSYSESGQDSYEQYF
.	TRBV12-3/TRBV12-4	.	TRBJ2-1	CASSLAHDNEQFF
TRBD1	TRBV11-2	.	TRBJ2-3	CASSSGTVITDTQYF
TRBD2	TRBV11-2	.	TRBJ2-3	CASSSGLAGGPDTQYF
TRBD2	TRBV7-2	.	TRBJ2-3	CASSSIQRGGTPADTQYF
TRBD2	TRBV5-6	few	TRBJ2-1	CASSFGSSGGQRVNEQFF
TRBD2	TRBV4-2	once	TRBJ2-1	CASSQDEAGGINEQFF
.	TRBV14	few	TRBJ2-1	CASSSLVINEQFF
.	TRBV6-5	.	TRBJ1-2	CASSYTSTVNYGYTF
.	TRBV4-2	.	TRBJ1-2	CASSQAQGVSGYTF
.	TRBV6-1	.	TRBJ1-1	CASSEQDSARLNTEAFF
TRBD1	TRBV5-1	.	TRBJ1-1	CASSYGQEVMNTEAFF
TRBD1	TRBV2	once	TRBJ1-6	CASRDLDRDNSPLHF
.	TRBV4-2	.	TRBJ1-1	CASSQEERRNTEAFF
.	TRBV3-1	.	TRBJ1-2	CASSTREGEDYGYTF
TRBD2	TRBV4-2	.	TRBJ2-3	CASSQAPTSGGATDTQYF
TRBD2	TRBV6-6	once	TRBJ2-3	CTSSYRRGTSGDTQYF
.	TRBV7-9	.	TRBJ1-5	CASSWGAVSGNQPQHF
.	TRBV9	few	TRBJ2-3	CASSVPREMGTDTQYF
.	TRBV7-9	few	.	CASSQTAFSYEQYF
.	TRBV12-3/TRBV12-4	few	TRBJ2-1	CASSLDSKMQFF
TRBD2	TRBV10-3	.	TRBJ2-3	CAISATSGAPDTQYF
.	TRBV29-1	.	TRBJ1-4	CSVDSTGTLEKLFF